Presented here are 30 T cell receptor beta chains from one specimen sequenced in a study of CXCR3-negative and CXCR3-positive naive CD8 T cells. Study-wide findings and caveats: Greater hydrophobicity was found in TRB CDR3s of CXCR3-positive naive cells than of CXCR3-negative naive cells.

Via 5' RACE with UMI labels, TRB cDNA libraries were prepared. TCRdb re-called the 5' RACE reads; every CDR3 protein appears as one record, without DNA. Recorded here are over 55,000 distinct CDR3 sequences; the top ten clones represent over 4%. These receptors' targets are unknown. The sequencing input was naive CXCR3+ CD8+ T cells from blood. The subset here: CD45RO-CCR7+CD27+CD95- naive CD8+ T cells expressing CXCR3 (TNR3+). The receptors originated from a human donor in good health. Some clones in this sample may be carry-over from other donors' samples.

The chain links TRBV7-3 to TRBJ2-1; there is no DNA to check the TCRdb D call of TRBD2. The CDR3 consists of 15 residues. In germline, CDR1 is SGHTA, CDR2 FQGTGA. CDR3 loop: CASSPGLAGYNEQFF. The full variable domain, in which reference TRBV7-3 and TRBJ2-1 provide the parts outside the CDR3, is GAGVSQTPSNKVTEKGKYVELRCDPISGHTALYWYRQSLGQGPEFLIYFQGTGAADDSGLPNDRFFAVRPEGSVSTLKIQRTERGDSAVYLCASSPGLAGYNEQFFGPGTRLTVL.

The V and J genes are TRBV12-3 or TRBV12-4 and TRBJ2-2; the TCRdb call, TRBD2, lacks DNA for checking. The CDR3 extends over 11 amino acids. The chain's CDR3 is CASTAGGELFF.

This chain links TRBV6-2 or TRBV6-3 with TRBJ2-2. The CDR3 is 15 residues long. In germline, CDR1 is MNHEY, CDR2 SVGEGT. CDR3 amino acids: CASSYSSLGPGELFF.

The chain employs TRBV7-6 and TRBJ1-5. The CDR3 has 13 residues. Germline V lookup: CDR1 SGHVS, CDR2 FNYEAQ. The CDR3 protein is CASSLWGDQPQHF.

This chain joins TRBV11-2 and TRBJ2-2; with no DNA, the TCRdb D assignment of TRBD1 cannot be verified. In germline, CDR1 is SGHAT, CDR2 FQNNGV. The length of the CDR3 is 16 residues. The CDR3: CASSHTDRHDTGELFF.

The chain recombines TRBV29-1 with TRBJ1-1; TCRdb names TRBD1, which stays unverified in the absence of DNA. CDR1 and CDR2 (germline): SQVTM, ANQGSEA. The CDR3 consists of 12 residues. CDR3: CSVEGQGGEAFF.

The chain is built from TRBV4-3 and TRBJ1-1; TCRdb selects TRBD1, and the lack of DNA leaves this call unchecked. CDR3 size: 16 residues. The germline gives CDR1 LGHNA, CDR2 YSLEER. Here the CDR3 reads CASSQDTGYMNTEAFF.

The chain has TRBV19 and TRBJ2-7; TCRdb calls TRBD1, which cannot be checked without DNA. Germline V gene sequence: CDR1 LNHDA, CDR2 SQIVND (reference sequence). The CDR3 length is 12 residues. CDR3 sequence: CASRGVGYEQYF.

The genes are TRBV7-2 and TRBJ2-5; TCRdb gives TRBD2 as the D gene, but with no DNA this cannot be confirmed. CDR1 is SGHTA and CDR2 is FQGNSA in the germline V gene. CDR3 length equals 16 residues. The chain's CDR3 is CASSYRLAGVAETQYF.

The chain joins TRBV5-1 to TRBJ2-1; TCRdb designates TRBD1, a call that cannot be tested without DNA. This CDR3 spans 16 amino acids. Germline V CDR1 and CDR2: SGHRS, YFSETQ. The CDR3 here is CASRSQGGGQHNEQFF.

This CDR3 is CASIREGDSYNSPLHF. V is TRBV28 and J is TRBJ1-6. Germline V lookup: CDR1 MDHEN, CDR2 SYDVKM. CDR3 size: 16 residues. The whole variable domain, filled in from reference TRBV28 and TRBJ1-6, reads DVKVTQSSRYLVKRTGEKVFLECVQDMDHENMFWYRQDPGLGLRLIYFSYDVKMKEKGDIPEGYSVSREKKERFSLILESASTNQTSMYLCASIREGDSYNSPLHFGNGTRLTVT.

The rearrangement joins TRBV29-1 to TRBJ2-7; TCRdb's assignment of TRBD1 cannot be checked, as there is no DNA. Germline V gives CDR1 SQVTM, CDR2 ANQGSEA. The CDR3 has 12 residues. The chain's CDR3 is CSVWGMSYEQYF.

V is TRBV4-3 and J is TRBJ1-3; TCRdb's D gene call, TRBD1, goes unchecked for lack of DNA. CDR1 is LGHNA, CDR2 YSLEER, per germline. This CDR3 comprises 15 residues. CDR3 protein: CASSQDSGSGNTIYF.

The CDR3 loop reads CASSPGGITYEQYF. This chain joins TRBV27 and TRBJ2-7; TCRdb's D gene call, TRBD1, goes unchecked for lack of DNA. Germline CDR1 MNHEY, CDR2 SMNVEV (reference sequence). The CDR3 loop spans 14 amino acids.

J is TRBJ1-5 and V is TRBV21-1; TCRdb's D gene call, TRBD1, goes unchecked for lack of DNA. TRBV21-1 corresponds to a pseudogene. CDR3 length: 17 residues. This CDR3 reads CASSNVSGATNNQPQHF.

The V gene is TRBV7-6, the J gene TRBJ2-1. The CDR3 length is 11 residues. CDR1 is SGHVS and CDR2 is FNYEAQ in the germline V gene. The CDR3: CASSSNLEQFF.

This sequence joins TRBV4-3 and TRBJ1-1; the TRBD1 assignment by TCRdb is unverifiable without DNA. Germline CDR1 reads LGHNA; CDR2 reads YSLEER. This CDR3 region has 15 residues. The CDR3 sequence is CASSQATGSLTEAFF.

This chain uses TRBV29-1 with TRBJ2-1; without DNA, the TCRdb call of TRBD2 cannot be checked. This CDR3 comprises 12 residues. The germline CDR1 and CDR2 sequences are SQVTM and ANQGSEA. CDR3 loop: CSVEGLEEEQFF.

The V call is TRBV28, the J call TRBJ2-7; TCRdb names TRBD1, which stays unverified in the absence of DNA. The CDR3 spans 15 residues. Per germline, CDR1 MDHEN and CDR2 SYDVKM. CDR3 region: CASSRGQGVFYEQYF.

The chain links TRBV7-3 to TRBJ2-7; TCRdb's D call of TRBD1 is untestable without DNA. The CDR3 length is 14 residues. CDR1 and CDR2 from the germline V gene are SGHTA and FQGTGA. CDR3 amino acids: CASSLTGGGDEQYF.

The chain carries TRBV6-2 or TRBV6-3 and TRBJ2-2; with no DNA, the TCRdb D assignment of TRBD1 cannot be verified. CDR1 and CDR2 (germline): MNHEY, SVGEGT. The CDR3 consists of 19 residues. The CDR3 is CASSADPYIGTGNTGELFF.

The rearrangement links TRBV10-3 to TRBJ2-2; TCRdb's D call of TRBD1 is untestable without DNA. The germline CDR1 and CDR2 sequences are ENHRY and SYGVKD. The CDR3 spans 15 residues. CDR3: CAIGDRGQNTGELFF.

V gene TRBV7-9 combines with J gene TRBJ1-1. Germline CDR1 SEHNR, CDR2 FQNEAQ (reference sequence). CDR3 length equals 15 residues. The CDR3 reads CASSSGPRDNTEAFF.

This sequence joins TRBV4-2 and TRBJ2-7. The CDR3 is 13 residues long. Germline V gives CDR1 LGHNA, CDR2 YNFKEQ. CDR3 protein: CASSPGSLYEQYF.

The rearrangement joins TRBV4-3 to TRBJ2-2; the TRBD1 assignment by TCRdb is unverifiable without DNA. Germline V CDR1 and CDR2: LGHNA, YSLEER. The CDR3 is made up of 16 amino acids. The chain's CDR3 is CASSQYRGRNGGELFF.

The chain carries TRBV5-1 and TRBJ2-7. The CDR3 has 14 residues. Germline CDR1 reads SGHRS; CDR2 reads YFSETQ. CDR3 loop: CASSLGIGTYEQYF.

This CDR3 is CASSLVLSGDYYEQYF. The chain uses TRBV7-9 and TRBJ2-7; TCRdb returns TRBD1, unconfirmable since there is no DNA. There are 16 residues in the CDR3. Germline values: CDR1 SEHNR, CDR2 FQNEAQ (reference sequence). The complete variable domain, with remaining parts taken from reference TRBV7-9 and TRBJ2-7, reads DTGVSQNPRHKITKRGQNVTFRCDPISEHNRLYWYRQTLGQGPEFLTYFQNEAQLEKSRLLSDRFSAERPKGSFSTLEIQRTEQGDSAMYLCASSLVLSGDYYEQYFGPGTRLTVT.

This rearrangement joins TRBV7-9 to TRBJ2-7. This CDR3 has 14 amino acids. Germline V CDR1 and CDR2: SEHNR, FQNEAQ (reference sequence). CDR3 sequence reads: CASSLPGSSYEQYF.

The chain joins TRBV7-6 to TRBJ1-4; TCRdb's D gene call, TRBD1, goes unchecked for lack of DNA. The V gene's germline CDR1 is SGHVS and CDR2 FNYEAQ. This CDR3 contains 14 residues. The CDR3 sequence is CASSQGTGNEKLFF. The whole variable domain, filled in from reference TRBV7-6 and TRBJ1-4, reads GAGVSQSPRYKVTKRGQDVALRCDPISGHVSLYWYRQALGQGPEFLTYFNYEAQQDKSGLPNDRFSAERPEGSISTLTIQRTEQRDSAMYRCASSQGTGNEKLFFGSGTQLSVL.

The chain employs TRBV14 and TRBJ2-5; checking the TCRdb D call of TRBD1 is not possible without DNA. There are 15 residues in the CDR3. Looked up from germline, CDR1 is SGHDN and CDR2 is FVKESK. The chain's CDR3 is CASSQDRGGWETQYF.